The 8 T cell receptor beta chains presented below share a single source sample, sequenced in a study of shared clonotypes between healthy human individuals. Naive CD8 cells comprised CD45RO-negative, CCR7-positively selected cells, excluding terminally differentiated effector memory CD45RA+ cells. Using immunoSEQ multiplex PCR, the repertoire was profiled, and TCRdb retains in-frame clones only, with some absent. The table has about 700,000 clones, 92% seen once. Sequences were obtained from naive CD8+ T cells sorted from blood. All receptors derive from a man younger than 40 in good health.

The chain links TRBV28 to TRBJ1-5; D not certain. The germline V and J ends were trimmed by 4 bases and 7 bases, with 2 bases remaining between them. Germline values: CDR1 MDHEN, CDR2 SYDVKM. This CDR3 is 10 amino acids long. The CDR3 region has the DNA TGTGCCAGCAGTTACCAGCCCCAGCATTTT. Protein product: CASSYQPQHF.

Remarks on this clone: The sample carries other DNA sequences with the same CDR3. The CDR3, as DNA: TGTGCCAGCAGCTTAGCGGACGGCTCATACGAGCAGTACTTC. Its translation is CASSLADGSYEQYF. V gene TRBV7-9 combines with J gene TRBJ2-7; D remains ambiguous. The CDR3 spans 14 residues. Germline-derived CDR1 and CDR2 are SEHNR and FQNEAQ (reference sequence). Trimming cost V 0 bases and J 4 bases, with 10 bases left between them.

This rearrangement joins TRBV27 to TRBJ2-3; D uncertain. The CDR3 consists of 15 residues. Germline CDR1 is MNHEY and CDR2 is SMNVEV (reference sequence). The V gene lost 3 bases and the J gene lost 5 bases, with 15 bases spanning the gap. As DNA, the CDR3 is TGTGCCAGCAGTTTGATGGGGTGGTCAGGAGATACGCAGTATTTT. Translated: CASSLMGWSGDTQYF.

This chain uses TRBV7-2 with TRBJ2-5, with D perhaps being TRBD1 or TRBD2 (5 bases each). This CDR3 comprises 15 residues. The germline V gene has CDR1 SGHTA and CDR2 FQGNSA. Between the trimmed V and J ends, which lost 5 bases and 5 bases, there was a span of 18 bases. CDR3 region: CASSIGTSLGETQYF. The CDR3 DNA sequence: TGTGCCAGCAGCATTGGGACCTCGCTCGGGGAGACCCAGTACTTC.

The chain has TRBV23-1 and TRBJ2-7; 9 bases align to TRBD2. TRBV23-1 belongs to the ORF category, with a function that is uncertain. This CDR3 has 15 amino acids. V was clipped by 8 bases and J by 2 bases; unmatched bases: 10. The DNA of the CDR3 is TGCGCCAGCGATGGGCGGGGGGGCTGTACCTACGAGCAGTACTTC. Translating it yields CASDGRGGCTYEQYF.

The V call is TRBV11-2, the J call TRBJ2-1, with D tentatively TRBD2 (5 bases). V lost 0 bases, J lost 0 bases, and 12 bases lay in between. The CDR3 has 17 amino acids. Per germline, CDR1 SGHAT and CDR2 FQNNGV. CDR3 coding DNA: TGTGCCAGCAGCTTAGACTCTCTAGCTCCCTCCTACAATGAGCAGTTCTTC. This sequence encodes CASSLDSLAPSYNEQFF.

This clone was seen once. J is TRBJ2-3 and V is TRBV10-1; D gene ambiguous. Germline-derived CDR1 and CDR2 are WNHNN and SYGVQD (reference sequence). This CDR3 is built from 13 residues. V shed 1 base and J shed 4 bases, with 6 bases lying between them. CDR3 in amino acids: CASSELQADTQYF. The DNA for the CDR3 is TGCGCCAGCAGTGAGTTGCAGGCAGATACGCAGTATTTT.

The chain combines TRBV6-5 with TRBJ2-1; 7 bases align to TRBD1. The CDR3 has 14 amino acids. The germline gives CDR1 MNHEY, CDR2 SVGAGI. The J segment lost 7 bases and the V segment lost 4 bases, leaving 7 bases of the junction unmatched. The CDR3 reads CASSFGTEANEQFF. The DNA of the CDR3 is TGTGCCAGCAGTTTTGGGACAGAAGCAAATGAGCAGTTCTTC.